This TCR beta chain was recovered during a study of technical replicates of blood from a few donors. The method was immunoSEQ multiplex PCR; TCRdb's version includes in-frame clones alone and lacks a portion of them. The data show 75,000 to 95,000 clones, approximately 95% seen once. The germline V gene encodes CDR1 LNHDA and CDR2 SQIVND (reference sequence). CDR3 length: 14 residues. The germline V and J ends were trimmed by 4 bases and 0 bases, with 9 bases remaining between them. This TCR was recovered from a human donor in good health. The source material was T cells isolated from PBMCs. This chain links TRBV19 with TRBJ1-1; D gene unclear. The CDR3 sequence: CASSSVTVNTEAFF. The CDR3 DNA reads as TGTGCCAGTAGTAGCGTCACAGTGAACACTGAAGCTTTCTTT.